These 12 T cell receptor beta chains came from one sample sequenced in a study of cytomegalovirus exposure and HLA in healthy donors. Use of 60 Vbeta and 13 Jbeta primers characterized the PCR. Produced via immunoSEQ multiplex PCR; TCRdb's table is partial and in-frame only. The table has about 240,000 clones, about 88% seen once; the top ten hold about 0.25%. Sequenced input: PBMCs. The receptor set was obtained from a girl aged 2 to 9 in good health and CMV-seronegative.

The chain is built from TRBV2 and TRBJ1-2, with 7 bases matching TRBD1. J was trimmed by 8 bases and V by 7 bases; bases with no gene match: 4. The length of the CDR3 is 11 residues. The germline V gene encodes CDR1 SNHLY and CDR2 FYNNEI. CDR3 coding DNA: TGTGCCAGCATCGAGGGGGCCGGCTACACCTTC. It is translated as CASIEGAGYTF.

This clone was seen a few times. The chain carries TRBV6-5 and TRBJ1-1; D is perhaps TRBD1 (6 bases). This CDR3 has 14 residues. CDR1 and CDR2 from the germline V gene are MNHEY and SVGAGI. V shed 5 bases and J shed 7 bases, with 17 bases lying between them. DNA for the CDR3: TGTGCCAGCAGTACCACAGGGAGGGGGGATGAAGCTTTCTTT. Translation gives CASSTTGRGDEAFF.

The gene calls are TRBV7-2 and TRBJ2-1; D is undetermined. The CDR3 loop spans 11 amino acids. Germline values: CDR1 SGHTA, CDR2 FQGNSA. Trimming removed 2 bases from V and 9 bases from J, with 5 bases in between. CDR3 in amino acids: CASSLYSEQFF. The CDR3 coding sequence is TGTGCCAGCAGCTTATATAGTGAGCAGTTCTTC. Together with reference TRBV7-2 and TRBJ2-1, the CDR3 gives the full variable domain: GAGVSQSPSNKVTEKGKDVELRCDPISGHTALYWYRQSLGQGLEFLIYFQGNSAPDKSGLPSDRFSAERTGGSVSTLTIQRTQQEDSAVYLCASSLYSEQFFGPGTRLTVL.

J is TRBJ2-1 and V is TRBV5-6; possibly TRBD2 for D (6 bases). This CDR3 comprises 18 residues. With 3 bases removed from V and 4 bases from J, the gap between germline ends came to 23 bases. Germline values: CDR1 SGHDT, CDR2 YYEEEE. CDR3 DNA: TGTGCCAGCAGCTCAACCCGGAGGGGATTTCGGGATTACAATGAGCAGTTCTTC. Its protein is CASSSTRRGFRDYNEQFF.

The gene calls are TRBV10-3 and TRBJ2-5; weak D call: TRBD1 (6 bases). The CDR3 covers 13 residues. CDR1 and CDR2 (germline): ENHRY, SYGVKD. Trimming pared 5 bases from V and 3 bases from J, leaving 10 bases between. For the CDR3, the DNA is TGTGCCATCAGTCTGGGGGCCGAAGAGACCCAGTACTTC. Its translation is CAISLGAEETQYF.

The rearrangement uses TRBV7-9 and TRBJ2-1; 13 bases match TRBD2. Germline CDR1 and CDR2: SEHNR and FQNEAQ (reference sequence). After removal of 5 bases from V and 10 bases from J, the junction contained 8 bases not matched to a gene. The CDR3 runs to 15 residues. Written as DNA, the CDR3 is TGTGCCAGCAGCATCGGGACTAGCGGGATACGCGAGCAGTTCTTC. Amino acid sequence: CASSIGTSGIREQFF.

This clone was seen more than once but under ten times. The chain carries TRBV2 and TRBJ2-4; D is unclear. This CDR3 is 14 amino acids long. Germline V CDR1 and CDR2: SNHLY, FYNNEI. V gave up 6 bases and J gave up 0 bases, with 9 bases separating them. The CDR3 region is CASRDILAKNIQYF. CDR3 in DNA: TGTGCCAGCAGAGATATACTAGCCAAAAACATTCAGTACTTC. The variable domain in full, completed from reference TRBV2 and TRBJ2-4, reads EPEVTQTPSHQVTQMGQEVILRCVPISNHLYFYWYRQILGQKVEFLVSFYNNEISEKSEIFDDQFSVERPDGSNFTLKIRSTKLEDSAMYFCASRDILAKNIQYFGAGTRLSVL.

CDR3 nucleotides: TGTGCCAGCAGTGAAGACCGGGGGAGCAATCAGCCCCAGCATTTT. It specifies CASSEDRGSNQPQHF. This chain connects TRBV6-1 to TRBJ1-5; tentatively, D is TRBD1 (5 bases). Germline V CDR1 and CDR2: MNHNS, SASEGT. The CDR3 has 15 amino acids. Trimming removed 1 base at V and 1 base at J, with 8 bases between.

The rearrangement joins TRBV10-3 to TRBJ1-1; 8 bases map to TRBD1. Germline V gene lookup returns CDR1 ENHRY and CDR2 SYGVKD. V lost 2 bases and J lost 10; bases outside the gene matches: 6. The CDR3 has 13 residues. As DNA, the CDR3 is TGTGCCATCAGTGAGCCGACAGGGGAGGGAGCTTTCTTT. Translating gives CAISEPTGEGAFF.

The chain joins TRBV10-3 to TRBJ2-3; TRBD2 matches 8 bases. Per germline, CDR1 ENHRY and CDR2 SYGVKD. J lost 5 bases, V lost 6 bases, and 10 bases had no gene match. The CDR3 covers 15 residues. CDR3 bases: TGTGCCATCAGAAAACCGGGACTAGGAATAGATACGCAGTATTTT. Residues: CAIRKPGLGIDTQYF.

The chain combines TRBV1 with TRBJ2-5; the table names TRBD2, a call not compared with the DNA. TRBV1 is shown as a pseudogene. The CDR3 contains 16 residues. The CDR3 spells CTSNRWGRELEETQYF. CDR3 in DNA: TGCACCAGCAATCGATGGGGGCGGGAGCTGGAGGAGACCCAGTACTTC.

A single count supports this clone. The rearrangement uses TRBV2 and TRBJ2-5; 9 bases map to TRBD2. From germline, CDR1 is SNHLY and CDR2 FYNNEI. The CDR3 totals 14 residues. The ends lost 3 bases at V and 7 bases at J; junction bases unmatched: 6. CDR3 sequence reads: CASSDRTSEGTQYF. For the CDR3, the DNA is TGTGCCAGCAGTGATAGGACTAGCGAGGGGACCCAGTACTTC.